A single sample gave rise to the 16 T cell receptor beta chains below, sequenced in a study of blood T cell repertoires in COVID-19. Some clones are missing from TCRdb's copy, which holds only in-frame ones; the method was immunoSEQ multiplex PCR. The sample consists of about 360,000 clones, around nine tenths of them appearing once. Sequenced sample: peripheral blood. These receptors were collected from a woman aged 60 to 75 with COVID-19, enrolled during active disease.

The rearrangement uses TRBV5-5 and TRBJ1-6; a possible D gene is TRBD1 (5 bases). The germline V and J ends were trimmed by 6 bases and 10 bases, with 20 bases remaining between them. The CDR3 extends over 15 amino acids. CDR1 is SGHKS, CDR2 YYEKEE, per germline (reference sequence). CDR3 in DNA: TGTGCCAGCACCATTGGACGGGACTCTAGATCACCCCTCCACTTT. This codes for CASTIGRDSRSPLHF.

The chain recombines TRBV3-1 (or the pseudogene TRBV3-2) with TRBJ2-1; TRBD2 matches at 8 bases. The ends lost 7 bases at V and 0 bases at J; junction bases unmatched: 11. This CDR3 spans 17 amino acids. The germline V gene encodes CDR1 LGHDT and CDR2 YNNKEL (reference sequence). The CDR3 sequence: CASTRGPSGGSYNEQFF. As DNA, the CDR3 is TGTGCCAGCACCAGGGGACCAAGCGGGGGCTCCTACAATGAGCAGTTCTTC.

The chain recombines TRBV10-3 with TRBJ2-3; TRBD2 matches 10 bases. Per germline, CDR1 ENHRY and CDR2 SYGVKD. V lost 7 bases to trimming and J lost 5 bases; unmatched junction nucleotides: 9. The CDR3 length is 15 residues. CDR3 DNA sequence: TGTGCCATCAATCCGAGCGGGGGGGCCAAAGATACGCAGTATTTT. This sequence encodes CAINPSGGAKDTQYF.

This rearrangement joins TRBV7-6 to TRBJ1-4; the match to TRBD1 covers 10 bases. CDR1 SGHVS and CDR2 FNYEAQ come from the germline V gene. The CDR3 covers 14 residues. V was pared by 7 bases and J by 5 bases, with 4 bases of the junction left unmatched. CDR3 sequence reads: CASTQDRGNEKLFF. The CDR3 nucleotides are TGTGCCAGCACGCAGGACAGGGGGAATGAAAAACTGTTTTTT.

A few counts support this clone. CDR3: CASGLDRAWKAFF. CDR3 nucleotides: TGTGCTAGTGGTTTGGACAGGGCCTGGAAAGCTTTCTTT. The genes are TRBV12-5 and TRBJ1-1; maybe TRBD1 (6 bases). The CDR3 spans 13 residues. V was trimmed by 1 base and J by 9 bases, leaving 12 bases between them. In germline, CDR1 is LGHNT, CDR2 FRNRAP.

The table lists this clone with a count of one. The V gene is TRBV7-6, the J gene TRBJ2-1; 14 bases map to TRBD2. V gave up 1 base and J gave up 4 bases; unmatched junction bases: 0. CDR3 length equals 16 residues. The V gene's germline CDR1 is SGHVS and CDR2 FNYEAQ. CDR3 DNA: TGTGCCAGCAGCTTAGGACTAGCGGGGGGGTACAATGAGCAGTTCTTC. Protein sequence: CASSLGLAGGYNEQFF.

This chain connects TRBV5-8 to TRBJ1-5; 9 bases map to TRBD1. V was clipped by 5 bases and J by 5 bases; unmatched bases: 8. This CDR3 is 15 amino acids long. Germline V gene sequence: CDR1 SGHTS, CDR2 YDEGEE. The CDR3 bases are TGTGCCAGCAGTCACTGGGGGACAGGGTATCAGCCCCAGCATTTT. Its translation is CASSHWGTGYQPQHF.

The gene calls are TRBV6-5 and TRBJ2-7, with a tentative D call TRBD1 (6 bases). V was shortened by 4 bases and J by 0 bases, with 10 bases between the two germline ends. Per the germline V gene, CDR1 is MNHEY and CDR2 is SVGAGI. This CDR3 region has 14 residues. The CDR3 sequence: CASSLPGHSYEQYF. In DNA, the CDR3 is TGTGCCAGCAGTTTACCGGGACACTCCTACGAGCAGTACTTC.

This sequence joins TRBV4-1 and TRBJ2-1; TRBD2 aligns across 8 bases. From germline, CDR1 is MGHRA and CDR2 YSYEKL. J was trimmed by 6 bases and V by 1 base; bases with no gene match: 5. The CDR3 extends over 15 amino acids. CDR3 bases: TGCGCCAGCAGCCAAGTAGCGGGGAGCGCCAATGAGCAGTTCTTC. This sequence encodes CASSQVAGSANEQFF.

V usage is TRBV29-1 and J usage is TRBJ1-1; 8 bases match TRBD1. This CDR3 is built from 15 residues. Germline CDR1 is SQVTM and CDR2 is ANQGSEA. The V gene end was trimmed by 2 bases and the J gene end by 6 bases; junction bases not matched to a gene: 11. CDR3 sequence (DNA): TGCAGCGTTGAACCCTACTCGACAGGGGACTCTGAAGCTTTCTTT. Its protein product is CSVEPYSTGDSEAFF.

The count of this clone is one. The chain has TRBV7-2 and TRBJ1-3, with D unresolved. Germline V lookup: CDR1 SGHTA, CDR2 FQGNSA. Deletions cut 1 base from V and 4 bases from J, with 11 bases between. This CDR3 spans 15 amino acids. The CDR3 sequence: CASSLEGGGGNTIYF. The CDR3, as DNA: TGTGCCAGCAGCTTAGAGGGCGGCGGGGGAAACACCATATATTTT.

This clone was detected once. The V call is TRBV5-5, the J call TRBJ1-2; TRBD1 aligns across 7 bases. CDR1 is SGHKS, CDR2 YYEKEE, per germline (reference sequence). This CDR3 has 13 amino acids. After removal of 4 bases from V and 8 bases from J, the junction contained 8 bases not matched to a gene. CDR3 DNA sequence: TGTGCCAGCAGCCAACGGGACAGTAGGGGCTACACCTTC. This sequence encodes CASSQRDSRGYTF.

V and J are TRBV9 and TRBJ1-1, with 10 nucleotides matching TRBD1. The germline V gene encodes CDR1 SGDLS and CDR2 YYNGEE. J lost 6 bases, V lost 3 bases, and 8 bases had no gene match. The CDR3 has 15 residues. CDR3 loop: CASSGGRDRGAEAFF. In nucleotides, the CDR3 is TGTGCCAGCAGCGGAGGGAGGGACAGGGGAGCTGAAGCTTTCTTT.

V is TRBV24-1 and J is TRBJ2-3; 9 bases align to TRBD2. This CDR3 has 14 amino acids. Trimming removed 9 bases from V and 3 bases from J; junction bases left unmatched: 6. The germline V gene encodes CDR1 KGHDR and CDR2 SFDVKD. The CDR3 protein is CATAAAGGTDTQYF. As DNA, the CDR3 is TGTGCCACCGCGGCAGCGGGGGGAACAGATACGCAGTATTTT.

The chain uses TRBV7-2 and TRBJ1-2; D ambiguous. Germline-derived CDR1 and CDR2 are SGHTA and FQGNSA. CDR3 length equals 14 residues. The V and J ends lost 5 bases and 4 bases respectively, with 14 bases between them. CDR3 region: CASSHPRAVYGYTF. In DNA, the CDR3 is TGTGCCAGCAGCCATCCGAGGGCTGTCTATGGCTACACCTTC.

CDR3 DNA sequence: TGTGCCAGCAGTTTATACAGGGGCTATGGCTACACCTTC. Translating it yields CASSLYRGYGYTF. This rearrangement joins TRBV12-3 or TRBV12-4 to TRBJ1-2, with 7 positions matching TRBD1. V dropped 2 bases and J dropped 4; count of bases not matched to a gene: 1. The CDR3 has 13 amino acids.